These 14 T cell receptor beta chains were sequenced from one sample in a study of memory CD4+ T cells and cytomegalovirus serostatus. The sort gate was single viable CD3+CD4+CD8-CD45RO+ cells for memory CD4+ T cells. The protocol was immunoSEQ multiplex PCR, while the TCRdb copy is restricted to in-frame clones and leaves out a portion. The data contain 50,000 to 75,000 clones, around 83% of them singletons. What was sequenced was memory CD4+ T cells from blood. The receptors come from an adult in good health and CMV-seronegative.

V usage is TRBV19 and J usage is TRBJ1-4, with 7 bases fitting TRBD1. This CDR3 comprises 15 residues. In germline, CDR1 is LNHDA, CDR2 SQIVND (reference sequence). After removal of 5 bases from V and 8 bases from J, the junction contained 11 bases not matched to a gene. In nucleotides, the CDR3 is TGTGCCAGTAGTGACCGGACAGGCCCCAGCGAAAAACTGTTTTTT. It codes for CASSDRTGPSEKLFF.

The genes are TRBV6-5 and TRBJ2-7, with 7 bases fitting TRBD1. The CDR3 extends over 14 amino acids. Germline values: CDR1 MNHEY, CDR2 SVGAGI. J lost 0 bases, V lost 7 bases, and 6 bases had no gene match. In DNA form, the CDR3 reads TGTGCCAGCACGGACAGGTCGGGCTCCTACGAGCAGTACTTC. This translates into CASTDRSGSYEQYF.

The rearrangement links TRBV7-6 to TRBJ2-1, with D perhaps given as TRBD1 or TRBD2 (6 bases each). The CDR3 has 16 amino acids. V was trimmed by 5 bases and J by 2 bases, leaving 16 bases between them. Germline V gives CDR1 SGHVS, CDR2 FNYEAQ. CDR3 bases: TGTGCCAGCAGCGACCAAGTGGGGGGCACCTACAATGAGCAGTTCTTC. As protein: CASSDQVGGTYNEQFF.

CDR3 sequence reads: CASSGSIPGQGGTQYF. CDR3 in DNA: TGTGCCAGCAGTGGTTCGATACCGGGACAGGGAGGAACGCAGTACTTC. This chain connects TRBV27 to TRBJ2-7; 9 bases are a match to TRBD1. The CDR3 has 16 residues. V dropped 5 bases and J dropped 9; count of bases not matched to a gene: 17. Looked up from germline, CDR1 is MNHEY and CDR2 is SMNVEV (reference sequence).

V usage is TRBV30 and J usage is TRBJ2-3; unclear D gene. V was clipped by 3 bases and J by 7 bases, with 8 bases between them. CDR3 length: 11 residues. Germline CDR1 GTSNPN, CDR2 SVGIG (reference sequence). The CDR3 bases are TGTGCCTGGAGGGACGCACATACGCAGTATTTT. Residues: CAWRDAHTQYF. Looking up the rest from reference TRBV30 and TRBJ2-3 gives the full variable domain: SQTIHQWPATLVQPVGSPLSLECTVEGTSNPNLYWYRQAAGRGLQLLFYSVGIGQISSEVPQNLSASRPQDRQFILSSKKLLLSDSGFYLCAWRDAHTQYFGPGTRLTVL.

The chain has TRBV6-1 and TRBJ1-1; D uncertain. The CDR3 has 14 amino acids. The V end lost 6 bases, the J end lost 0 bases, and 11 bases lay between the germline ends. Germline V gene data show CDR1 as MNHNS and CDR2 as SASEGT. The CDR3 sequence is CASSFDGMNTEAFF. The CDR3 DNA sequence: TGTGCCAGCAGCTTCGACGGCATGAACACTGAAGCTTTCTTT.

This clone has a handful of counts. The CDR3 reads CASSPDRERAFF. CDR3 DNA sequence: TGCGCCAGCAGCCCGGACAGGGAGCGAGCTTTCTTT. The chain carries TRBV5-1 and TRBJ1-1; 8 bases fit TRBD1. J was trimmed by 10 bases and V by 4 bases; bases with no gene match: 6. This CDR3 is 12 amino acids long. Germline CDR1 reads SGHRS; CDR2 reads YFSETQ.

This rearrangement joins TRBV9 to TRBJ2-1; 9 nucleotides agree with TRBD2. Trimming removed 0 bases from V and 4 bases from J; junction bases left unmatched: 2. CDR3 size: 15 residues. CDR1 is SGDLS and CDR2 is YYNGEE in the germline V gene. Written as DNA, the CDR3 is TGTGCCAGCAGCGTAGAAGCGGGGGGATACAATGAGCAGTTCTTC. This codes for CASSVEAGGYNEQFF.

The gene calls are TRBV7-9 and TRBJ1-2; TRBD1 aligns across 12 bases. The CDR3 is 14 amino acids. The junction had 6 bases not matched to a gene; V was cut back by 5 bases and J by 8 bases. The germline gives CDR1 SEHNR, CDR2 FQNEAQ (reference sequence). The CDR3 nucleotides read TGTGCCAGCAGCCTAGGGGACAGGGGGCGCGGCTACACCTTC. This gives the protein CASSLGDRGRGYTF.

In this sample, this clone turned up a few times. The V and J genes are TRBV7-3 and TRBJ2-3, with D perhaps given as TRBD1 or TRBD2 (6 bases each). The CDR3 has 17 amino acids. V lost 2 bases and J 0 bases, leaving 15 bases between the germline ends. Germline V gene sequence: CDR1 SGHTA, CDR2 FQGTGA. CDR3 region: CASSLRGPGASTDTQYF. CDR3 DNA sequence: TGTGCCAGCAGCTTACGGGGTCCGGGGGCTAGCACAGATACGCAGTATTTT.

J is TRBJ1-6 and V is TRBV29-1; D gene uncertain. The CDR3 spans 14 residues. Trimming took off 7 bases at V and 0 bases at J, with 10 bases between the two ends. Germline loops: CDR1 SQVTM, CDR2 ANQGSEA. The CDR3 loop reads CSALVGSYNSPLHF. CDR3 in DNA: TGCAGCGCTCTAGTGGGCTCCTATAATTCACCCCTCCACTTT.

This chain uses TRBV7-3 with TRBJ2-3, with unresolved D. Germline V gene lookup returns CDR1 SGHTA and CDR2 FQGTGA. The CDR3 has 13 amino acids. Deletions cut 1 base from V and 0 bases from J, with 2 bases between. The CDR3, as DNA: TGTGCCAGCAGCTTAATGAGCACAGATACGCAGTATTTT. It specifies CASSLMSTDTQYF. Based on the CDR3 plus reference TRBV7-3 and TRBJ2-3, the full variable domain is GAGVSQTPSNKVTEKGKYVELRCDPISGHTALYWYRQSLGQGPEFLIYFQGTGAADDSGLPNDRFFAVRPEGSVSTLKIQRTERGDSAVYLCASSLMSTDTQYFGPGTRLTVL.

V usage is TRBV27 and J usage is TRBJ2-2, with 9 bases fitting TRBD2. Per the germline V gene, CDR1 is MNHEY and CDR2 is SMNVEV (reference sequence). The CDR3 loop spans 18 amino acids. The ends lost 5 bases at V and 0 bases at J; junction bases unmatched: 10. As DNA, the CDR3 is TGTGCCAGCAGTCCGCCTAGCGGGGACTTTACGAACACCGGGGAGCTGTTTTTT. The encoded protein is CASSPPSGDFTNTGELFF.

The rearrangement links TRBV15 to TRBJ2-7; D remains ambiguous. The ends were cut back, 0 bases at V and 2 bases at J, with 11 bases in the middle. Germline V gene data show CDR1 as LNHNV and CDR2 as YYDKDF (reference sequence). There are 15 residues in the CDR3. In nucleotides, the CDR3 is TGTGCCACCAGCAGAGATTGGGCACCGACCTACGAGCAGTACTTC. Translating it yields CATSRDWAPTYEQYF.